The 32 T cell receptor beta chains given below trace back to one sample, sequenced in a study of T cells in Graves' hyperthyroidism and ophthalmopathy. The CDR3 regions of TCR beta were amplified from RNA transcripts. The HTBI primer set was used in a first-round RT-PCR of the TCR CDR3. TCRdb reprocessed the multiplex PCR reads with MiXCR, giving one entry per CDR3 protein. This sample yields some 350,000 distinct CDR3 sequences, of which just under 25% are seen a single time; 73% belongs to the top ten. The sequencing sample was made of blood. The receptors shown here come from a man aged 50 or older with Graves' hyperthyroidism.

This clonotype was detected only a few times. The V and J genes are TRBV2 and TRBJ1-4; D ambiguous. Germline CDR1 reads SNHLY; CDR2 reads FYNNEI. With 7 bases removed from V and 7 bases from J, the gap between germline ends came to 19 bases. This CDR3 has 15 residues. DNA of the CDR3: TGTGCCAGCAAGGAAGGAGTCGGGCTAAGTGAAAAACTGTTTTTT. This encodes CASKEGVGLSEKLFF.

The CDR3: CASSLGTDQQYF. CDR3 coding DNA: TGCGCCAGCAGCCTTGGGACGGATCAGCAGTACTTC. This chain connects TRBV5-1 to TRBJ2-7; D assignment may be TRBD1 or TRBD2 (5 bases each). The CDR3 has 12 amino acids. The germline V gene encodes CDR1 SGHRS and CDR2 YFSETQ. Trimming stripped 4 bases from V and 8 bases from J, with 13 bases between. Based on the CDR3 plus reference TRBV5-1 and TRBJ2-7, the full variable domain is KAGVTQTPRYLIKTRGQQVTLSCSPISGHRSVSWYQQTPGQGLQFLFEYFSETQRNKGNFPGRFSGRQFSNSRSEMNVSTLELGDSALYLCASSLGTDQQYFGPGTRLTVT.

This clonotype showed up just once. The V and J genes are TRBV14 and TRBJ1-3; D gene unclear. This CDR3 has 17 residues. V shed 0 bases and J shed 0 bases, with 12 bases lying between them. Germline V gene lookup returns CDR1 SGHDN and CDR2 FVKESK. Here the CDR3 reads CASSQDLGRSSGNTIYF. In nucleotides, the CDR3 is TGTGCCAGCAGCCAAGATTTGGGCAGGAGCTCTGGAAACACCATATATTTT.

The chain joins TRBV12-3 or TRBV12-4 to TRBJ1-3; TRBD1 aligns across 10 bases. This CDR3 has 12 residues. Germline trimming cut 6 bases from V and 16 bases from J; bases unmatched to any gene: 9. The CDR3: CASRYGTGAQYF. The CDR3 coding sequence is TGTGCCAGCAGATACGGGACAGGGGCTCAGTATTTT.

This clonotype came up many times. The chain joins TRBV7-3 to TRBJ2-5, with 14 positions matching TRBD2. Germline V gene sequence: CDR1 SGHTA, CDR2 FQGTGA. Trimming removed 5 bases from V and 4 bases from J; junction bases left unmatched: 9. The CDR3 contains 17 residues. This CDR3 is CASSPLTSGRAPETQYF. The DNA for the CDR3 is TGTGCCAGCAGCCCCCTGACTAGCGGGAGGGCGCCAGAGACCCAGTACTTC.

The chain couples TRBV2 to TRBJ2-2; 11 bases map to TRBD2. This CDR3 comprises 18 residues. Per germline, CDR1 SNHLY and CDR2 FYNNEI. Trimming cost V 6 bases and J 1 base; bases outside gene matches: 10. CDR3 DNA sequence: TGTGCCAGCAGAAGGGACCTAGCGGGGGGTATGAACACCGGGGAGCTGTTTTTT. Protein sequence: CASRRDLAGGMNTGELFF.

The sample holds many counts of this clonotype. This chain connects TRBV11-2 to TRBJ1-1; 9 bases align to TRBD1. Trimming cost V 5 bases and J 0 bases; bases outside gene matches: 13. Germline V gives CDR1 SGHAT, CDR2 FQNNGV. This CDR3 region has 18 residues. The CDR3 DNA reads TGTGCCAGCAGCCCAACCGGGACAGGGAGAGCAATGAACACTGAAGCTTTCTTT. Translated, it gives CASSPTGTGRAMNTEAFF.

The chain joins TRBV2 to TRBJ2-1; 8 positions match TRBD2. The CDR3 runs to 15 residues. J lost 1 base, V lost 7 bases, and 6 bases had no gene match. Germline V gene sequence: CDR1 SNHLY, CDR2 FYNNEI. The DNA of the CDR3 is TGTGCCAGCACCCTAGGACTAGCATCCTACAATGAGCAGTTCTTC. Encoded protein: CASTLGLASYNEQFF.

This chain joins TRBV20-1 and TRBJ1-4, with 7 nucleotides matching TRBD1. Germline CDR1 DFQATT, CDR2 SNEGSKA (reference sequence). CDR3 length: 14 residues. The V and J ends lost 6 bases and 7 bases, in that order; junction bases with no gene match: 11. This chain's CDR3 is CSAEEGGRVEKLFF. The CDR3, as DNA: TGCAGTGCCGAGGAAGGGGGCAGGGTTGAAAAACTGTTTTTT.

This clonotype came up a few times. This chain joins TRBV5-1 and TRBJ2-1; 15 bases are a match to TRBD2. Trimming took 3 bases from V and 10 from J; bases not matched to a gene: 5. Germline V CDR1 and CDR2: SGHRS, YFSETQ. This CDR3 contains 15 residues. CDR3 DNA sequence: TGCGCCAGCAGCTCGGGACTAGCGGGAGGTCACGAGCAGTTCTTC. Translating gives CASSSGLAGGHEQFF.

This clonotype was observed a few times. The chain has TRBV7-3 and TRBJ1-2; D remains unclear. V was clipped by 1 base and J by 4 bases, with 7 bases between them. CDR3 size: 13 residues. The V gene's germline CDR1 is SGHTA and CDR2 FQGTGA. CDR3 in amino acids: CASSLSEGYGYTF. The CDR3 bases are TGTGCCAGCAGCTTAAGCGAGGGCTATGGCTACACCTTC.

The chain is built from TRBV5-6 and TRBJ2-1; D remains unclear. The CDR3 runs 12 residues. Deletions cut 6 bases from V and 4 bases from J, with 8 bases between. Germline V gene data show CDR1 as SGHDT and CDR2 as YYEEEE. The CDR3 nucleotides are TGTGCCAGCATTGGCGGATACAATGAGCAGTTCTTC. Its protein product is CASIGGYNEQFF.

In its sample, this clonotype was seen a few times. This sequence joins TRBV7-2 and TRBJ1-6, with D unresolved. Trimming pared 5 bases from V and 2 bases from J, leaving 13 bases between. The CDR3 has 16 residues. CDR1 and CDR2 (germline): SGHTA, FQGNSA. The CDR3 nucleotides are TGTGCCAGCAGCCCCCGGGCCGGGACCTATAATTCACCCCTCCACTTT. Protein: CASSPRAGTYNSPLHF.

This clonotype was observed many times. The chain combines TRBV28 with TRBJ1-5, with D possibly matching TRBD1 (6 bases). Trimming took off 3 bases at V and 3 bases at J, with 9 bases between the two ends. CDR1 MDHEN and CDR2 SYDVKM come from the germline V gene. The CDR3 runs to 14 residues. The CDR3 sequence: CASSFRQDNQPQHF. The DNA of the CDR3 is TGTGCCAGCAGTTTTCGACAGGACAATCAGCCCCAGCATTTT.

V gene TRBV10-3 combines with J gene TRBJ1-2; no firm D call. The V gene's germline CDR1 is ENHRY and CDR2 SYGVKD. The CDR3 totals 11 residues. V was trimmed by 8 bases and J by 8 bases, leaving 12 bases between them. The CDR3 loop reads CAIEAEDGYTF. In DNA form, the CDR3 reads TGTGCCATCGAGGCGGAGGACGGCTACACCTTC.

This clonotype showed up many times. V and J are TRBV11-3 and TRBJ1-2; 7 nucleotides line up with TRBD1. Germline values: CDR1 SGHNT, CDR2 YENEEA. Trimming cost V 6 bases and J 3 bases; bases outside gene matches: 7. The CDR3 consists of 14 residues. The chain's CDR3 is CASRGGAGDYGYTF. Here the CDR3 DNA reads TGTGCCAGCAGAGGGGGCGCGGGCGACTATGGCTACACCTTC. The full variable domain, its missing parts supplied by reference TRBV11-3 and TRBJ1-2, is EAGVVQSPRYKIIEKKQPVAFWCNPISGHNTLYWYLQNLGQGPELLIRYENEEAVDDSQLPKDRFSAERLKGVDSTLKIQPAELGDSAVYLCASRGGAGDYGYTFGSGTRLTVV.

J is TRBJ2-1 and V is TRBV7-6; 8 bases line up with TRBD2. J was trimmed by 7 bases and V by 5 bases; bases with no gene match: 10. Germline CDR1 SGHVS, CDR2 FNYEAQ. The CDR3 has 15 amino acids. CDR3 residues: CASSPGTSLRNEQFF. The CDR3 DNA reads as TGTGCCAGCAGCCCCGGGACTAGTCTCAGGAATGAGCAGTTCTTC.

The V call is TRBV7-9, the J call TRBJ2-7; a possible D gene is TRBD1 (6 bases). The V end was cut by 3 bases, the J end by 5 bases, with 11 bases between. Germline V lookup: CDR1 SEHNR, CDR2 FQNEAQ (reference sequence). The CDR3 runs 13 residues. The CDR3 protein is CASSFGRDNEQYF. The CDR3 DNA follows: TGTGCCAGCAGCTTCGGCAGGGACAACGAGCAGTACTTC.

This clonotype was found a few times. The V call is TRBV13, the J call TRBJ2-3, with D tentatively TRBD2 (5 bases). CDR3 length equals 17 residues. With 5 bases removed from V and 5 bases from J, the gap between germline ends came to 23 bases. CDR1 and CDR2 from the germline V gene are PRHDT and FYEKMQ (reference sequence). The CDR3 DNA reads TGTGCCAGCAGCCCCGAGGGAGTCTCCGGTCGACAAGATACGCAGTATTTT. The encoded protein is CASSPEGVSGRQDTQYF. The variable domain in full, with the rest retrieved from reference TRBV13 and TRBJ2-3, is AAGVIQSPRHLIKEKRETATLKCYPIPRHDTVYWYQQGPGQDPQFLISFYEKMQSDKGSIPDRFSAQQFSDYHSELNMSSLELGDSALYFCASSPEGVSGRQDTQYFGPGTRLTVL.

This clonotype was counted many times. This chain connects TRBV5-1 to TRBJ1-1, with a possible D match to TRBD1 (6 bases). V shed 2 bases and J shed 1 base, with 15 bases lying between them. Germline V gives CDR1 SGHRS, CDR2 YFSETQ. The CDR3 consists of 16 residues. CDR3 in amino acids: CASSFLDGTTNTEAFF. CDR3 in DNA: TGCGCCAGCAGCTTCCTAGATGGGACAACGAACACTGAAGCTTTCTTT.

This clonotype was detected a few times. The chain joins TRBV6-1 to TRBJ2-5, with D maybe TRBD1 (6 bases). V was shortened by 0 bases and J by 7 bases, with 15 bases between the two germline ends. Germline V gene sequence: CDR1 MNHNS, CDR2 SASEGT. The CDR3 consists of 15 residues. The CDR3 nucleotides are TGTGCCAGCAGTGAAGCTGCGACAGGCCCAGGGACCCAGTACTTC. It translates to CASSEAATGPGTQYF.

A few counts support this clonotype. The genes are TRBV30 and TRBJ2-1; the match to TRBD2 covers 8 bases. Per the germline V gene, CDR1 is GTSNPN and CDR2 is SVGIG (reference sequence). V trimming: 8 bases; J trimming: 3 bases; junction bases outside the gene matches: 9. The CDR3 is made up of 14 amino acids. The CDR3 spells CARGLAGFYNEQFF. For the CDR3, the DNA is TGTGCCCGCGGGCTAGCGGGTTTCTACAATGAGCAGTTCTTC.

V is TRBV3-1 and J is TRBJ1-3, with D uncertain. Trimming pared 4 bases from V and 0 bases from J, leaving 16 bases between. This CDR3 has 17 residues. Germline CDR1 LGHDT, CDR2 YNNKEL (reference sequence). The CDR3 is CASSPNPDWISGNTIYF. The CDR3 DNA reads as TGTGCCAGCAGCCCCAACCCTGACTGGATCTCTGGAAACACCATATATTTT. The full variable domain, rest sourced from reference TRBV3-1 and TRBJ1-3, is DTAVSQTPKYLVTQMGNDKSIKCEQNLGHDTMYWYKQDSKKFLKIMFSYNNKELIINETVPNRFSPKSPDKAHLNLHINSLELGDSAVYFCASSPNPDWISGNTIYFGEGSWLTVV.

Note on this clonotype: Given a much more abundant clone one base away, this may be a read error. This chain connects TRBV20-1 to TRBJ2-5; maybe TRBD2 (7 bases). The CDR3 is made up of 14 amino acids. Germline V gene lookup returns CDR1 DFQATT and CDR2 SNEGSKA (reference sequence). This CDR3 reads CSARDLRGQETLYF. CDR3 in DNA: TGCAGTGCTAGAGATCTGCGGGGGCAGGAGACCCTGTACTTC.

The gene calls are TRBV7-9 and TRBJ2-1; no clear D. The length of the CDR3 is 13 residues. Germline V lookup: CDR1 SEHNR, CDR2 FQNEAQ (reference sequence). Trimming shortened V by 1 base and J by 9 bases, and 10 bases separated the two germline ends. The CDR3 nucleotides are TGTGCCAGCAGCTTAGGCAGGTATGGTGAGCAGTTCTTC. Its translation is CASSLGRYGEQFF.

This clonotype was detected many times. V is TRBV29-1 and J is TRBJ2-3; the D is unclear. Germline V gene data show CDR1 as SQVTM and CDR2 as ANQGSEA. The CDR3 runs 14 residues. V was pared by 6 bases and J by 1 base, with 14 bases between. The CDR3 sequence is CSVRVFSGTDTQYF. The CDR3, as DNA: TGCAGCGTCCGGGTCTTCTCGGGCACAGATACGCAGTATTTT.

The V gene is TRBV6-1, the J gene TRBJ2-2; D uncertain. Germline CDR1 MNHNS, CDR2 SASEGT. V gave up 2 bases and J gave up 0 bases, with 7 bases separating them. The CDR3 has 15 amino acids. This CDR3 reads CASSEKGPNTGELFF. As DNA, the CDR3 is TGTGCCAGCAGTGAAAAGGGCCCGAACACCGGGGAGCTGTTTTTT.

This clonotype was counted a few times. V is TRBV20-1 and J is TRBJ1-1; 9 positions agree with TRBD1. This CDR3 is 14 amino acids long. CDR1 and CDR2 (germline): DFQATT, SNEGSKA (reference sequence). The V and J ends lost 6 bases and 5 bases, in that order; junction bases with no gene match: 10. Written as DNA, the CDR3 is TGCAGTGCCCGGGCGGGACAGGGAGGTACTGAAGCTTTCTTT. Translating gives CSARAGQGGTEAFF.

This clonotype was counted between two and nine times. The V call is TRBV19, the J call TRBJ2-1, with a possible D match to TRBD1 (5 bases). The V end lost 4 bases, the J end lost 3 bases, and 13 bases lay between the germline ends. CDR1 is LNHDA, CDR2 SQIVND, per germline (reference sequence). CDR3 length: 15 amino acids. CDR3 in amino acids: CASSTFQDNYNEQFF. The DNA of the CDR3 is TGTGCCAGTAGTACGTTCCAGGACAACTACAATGAGCAGTTCTTC.

This clonotype was observed many times. V gene TRBV11-3 combines with J gene TRBJ2-1, with TRBD2 matching 8 bases. V gave up 0 bases and J gave up 2 bases; unmatched junction bases: 3. This CDR3 is built from 16 residues. Germline V gene data show CDR1 as SGHNT and CDR2 as YENEEA. The CDR3 DNA sequence: TGTGCCAGCAGCTTAGAGGTCGGGAGGGCCTACAATGAGCAGTTCTTC. Translating gives CASSLEVGRAYNEQFF.

This clonotype was seen only a few times. This rearrangement joins TRBV7-9 to TRBJ2-1, with TRBD2 identical over 11 bases. This CDR3 comprises 15 residues. V trimming: 1 base; J trimming: 6 bases; junction bases outside the gene matches: 2. CDR1 SEHNR and CDR2 FQNEAQ come from the germline V gene (reference sequence). This CDR3 is CASSLVAGGLNEQFF. The CDR3 region has the DNA TGTGCCAGCAGCTTAGTAGCGGGAGGGCTCAATGAGCAGTTCTTC.

The J gene is TRBJ2-5, the V gene TRBV6-5; D is perhaps TRBD2 (6 bases). Germline CDR1 MNHEY, CDR2 SVGAGI. The CDR3 contains 12 residues. V lost 6 bases and J 4 bases, leaving 9 bases between the germline ends. The CDR3 DNA is TGTGCCAGCAGGACTAGTCCAGAGACCCAGTACTTC. Protein sequence: CASRTSPETQYF.